The next 3 T cell receptor beta chains were all read from a single sample in a study of T cell repertoires in cytomegalovirus infection. TCRdb ran MiXCR on the reads and lists one entry per CDR3 protein. The sample has fewer than 700,000 distinct CDR3 sequences, 24% seen once. The sequenced material came from CD8+ T cells from PBMCs. The receptors here all came from a human donor in good health (CMV status not recorded). Some clones in this sample may be carry-over from other donors' samples.

This clonotype has just a few counts. The J gene is TRBJ1-2, the V gene TRBV20-1; a weak D match, TRBD1 (6 bases). V was trimmed by 6 bases and J by 7 bases, leaving 18 bases between them. The CDR3 consists of 13 residues. CDR1 is DFQATT, CDR2 SNEGSKA, per germline (reference sequence). CDR3 in amino acids: CSAPGQEMGGYTF. DNA of the CDR3: TGCAGTGCACCGGGACAAGAGATGGGTGGCTACACCTTC.

The chain combines TRBV28 with TRBJ1-5; possible D gene TRBD1, 6 bases. Germline loops: CDR1 MDHEN, CDR2 SYDVKM. The CDR3 extends over 14 amino acids. Trimming left V 4 bases short and J 5 bases short, with 12 bases between. The CDR3 coding sequence is TGTGCCAGCAGTTCCAGGACAGACTATCAGCCCCAGCATTTT. Translation: CASSSRTDYQPQHF.

This clonotype was detected only a few times. The gene calls are TRBV29-1 and TRBJ1-3; no clear D. Deletions cut 4 bases from V and 2 bases from J, with 9 bases between. The CDR3 runs to 13 residues. The germline CDR1 and CDR2 sequences are SQVTM and ANQGSEA. Written as DNA, the CDR3 is TGCAGCGTTGTGTCCGGCCCTGGAAACACCATATATTTT. This translates into CSVVSGPGNTIYF.